These T cell receptor beta chains were read from a single sample in a study of CD8 T cells in Susac syndrome. In TCRdb, the immunoSEQ multiplex PCR reads were re-called with MiXCR into one record per CDR3 protein. Of some 160,000 distinct CDR3 sequences listed, 92% are singletons. Material: CD4+ T cells from PBMCs. Every receptor here comes from a human donor in good health. The conserved cysteine and the conserved F or W are not part of the CDR3 here. Clone size is not always given. Where it is, it says once, few, many or a class for expanded clones.

size,J,V,CDR3
.,TRBJ1-2,TRBV20-1,SASQGSAGYT
.,TRBJ2-1,TRBV6-2/TRBV6-3,ASGTGLAGNEQF
.,TRBJ1-4,TRBV6-5,ASSSEWVNEKLF
.,TRBJ1-5,TRBV6-2/TRBV6-3,ASFSIGTNFYSNQPQH
.,TRBJ1-5,TRBV28,ASRTANQPQH
.,TRBJ2-3,TRBV20-1,SAGKQGSATDTQY
.,TRBJ1-5,TRBV18,ASSPPGGQPQH
.,TRBJ2-1,TRBV6-6,ASSPNDHEQF
.,TRBJ2-3,TRBV29-1,SGSGMGTDTQY
.,TRBJ1-2,TRBV2,ASLSRRHT
few,TRBJ1-5,TRBV28,ASSLLGQPQH
.,TRBJ2-3,TRBV12-3/TRBV12-4,ASSLEEGFTDTQY
.,TRBJ2-7,TRBV5-8,ASGSGWSYEQY
.,TRBJ2-5,TRBV7-2,ASSLGQKETQY
.,TRBJ1-1,TRBV18,ASSPTTSNTEAF
.,TRBJ2-3,TRBV7-7,ASSSSGSSADTQY
once,TRBJ2-1,TRBV7-3,ASSTQGHSYNEQF
few,TRBJ1-1,TRBV27,ASRRTGNTEAF
.,TRBJ1-1,TRBV5-1,ASSPTGGDTEAF
once,TRBJ2-2,TRBV19,ASSNGPRELF
.,TRBJ2-5,TRBV7-8,ASSLAGTQPVETQY
.,TRBJ1-3,TRBV28,ASSSGEASGNTIY
.,TRBJ2-7,TRBV29-1,SVSTSAAYEQY
.,TRBJ1-2,TRBV5-1,ATGDLLQGPNYGYT
.,TRBJ1-2,TRBV2,ASRDRDMDGYT
.,TRBJ2-3,TRBV6-5,ASKTGGGTDTQY
.,TRBJ1-5,TRBV2,ASSEQYNQPQH
.,TRBJ2-2,TRBV20-1,SAGGTYNTGELF
.,TRBJ2-2,TRBV7-9,ASSKDSGELF
.,TRBJ2-6,TRBV6-2/TRBV6-3,ASSPRGGSGANVLT
.,TRBJ2-5,TRBV29-1,SVEGGGASETQY
.,TRBJ2-3,TRBV7-3,ASSLRQGNADTQY
.,TRBJ2-7,TRBV10-3,AVEGRSSYEQY
.,TRBJ1-1,TRBV7-9,ASSITRDRRGGSEAF
.,TRBJ1-2,TRBV3-1,ASSQASMGLNYGYT
.,TRBJ2-4,TRBV2,ASSGKGWGKNIQY
.,TRBJ2-1,TRBV5-8,ASSREGEQF
.,TRBJ2-7,TRBV7-3,ASSFRTSDEQY
.,TRBJ2-2,TRBV2,ASRRGMNTGELF
once,TRBJ2-7,TRBV6-6,ASSYQVFYEQY
.,TRBJ1-4,TRBV6-4,ARRLGDSPNEKLF
.,TRBJ2-3,TRBV20-1,SASRDEDTDTQY
.,TRBJ2-7,TRBV12-3/TRBV12-4,ASSPFPGMAYEQY
.,TRBJ2-1,TRBV29-1,SVEGRLVNEQF
.,TRBJ2-5,TRBV4-1,ASSHPTGLAGVYQETQY